This T cell receptor (beta chain) derives from a study of CD8+ T cells in alopecia areata. CDR1 is SNHLY, CDR2 FYNNEI, per germline. The CDR3 runs 14 residues. Trimming took off 2 bases at V and 5 bases at J, with 9 bases between the two ends. Reverse transcription of extracted RNA yielded cDNA, which provided the sequencing template. Clones were read by immunoSEQ multiplex PCR, and TCRdb kept only the in-frame ones, dropping some. The table includes 200,000 to 250,000 clones, around three fifths detected once. Regarding the study as a whole: Baseline CD8+ expansion's link to response remains uncertain, as there was one nonresponder.

Regarding this clone: Its specificity is unknown.

As for treatment: oral pan-JAK inhibitor, 5-10 mg twice daily. The source was CD4+ T cells sorted from blood, collected at week 4, from a patient treated with tofacitinib. This TCR was recovered from a human donor with alopecia areata. V usage is TRBV2 and J usage is TRBJ1-4; tentative D call: TRBD1 (5 bases). In DNA, the CDR3 is TGTGCCAGCAGTGAATGGCAGGGAAATGAAAAACTGTTTTTT. Amino acids: CASSEWQGNEKLFF. Based on the CDR3 plus reference TRBV2 and TRBJ1-4, the full variable domain is EPEVTQTPSHQVTQMGQEVILRCVPISNHLYFYWYRQILGQKVEFLVSFYNNEISEKSEIFDDQFSVERPDGSNFTLKIRSTKLEDSAMYFCASSEWQGNEKLFFGSGTQLSVL.